Presented here are 17 T cell receptor beta chains from one specimen sequenced in a study of cytomegalovirus exposure and HLA in healthy donors. PCR amplification relied on 60 Vbeta primers (plus 13 Jbeta primers). Measured with immunoSEQ multiplex PCR; TCRdb has only the in-frame clones, and not every one. Found here are 150,000 or so clones, approximately 80% of them singletons; the top ten hold around 6%. The sample was PBMCs. The receptors derive from a middle-aged woman in good health and CMV-seropositive.

The CDR3 DNA sequence: TGTGCCAGCAGTGGGGCTAGCGGAGGGACCCAGTACTTC. It translates to CASSGASGGTQYF. The V and J genes are TRBV2 and TRBJ2-5; 7 nucleotides align to TRBD2. The V and J ends lost 4 bases and 7 bases, in that order; junction bases with no gene match: 6. Germline-derived CDR1 and CDR2 are SNHLY and FYNNEI. This CDR3 is 13 amino acids long.

This clone was recorded only once. The V call is TRBV5-1, the J call TRBJ1-5, with TRBD1 identical over 8 bases. J lost 6 bases, V lost 0 bases, and 5 bases had no gene match. This CDR3 is built from 15 residues. CDR1 SGHRS and CDR2 YFSETQ come from the germline V gene. In nucleotides, the CDR3 is TGCGCCAGCAGCTTGGTCGCAGGGGGCGGTCAGCCCCAGCATTTT. Translation: CASSLVAGGGQPQHF.

This sequence joins TRBV2 and TRBJ1-1; 11 bases are shared with TRBD1. V lost 5 bases, J lost 1 base, and 9 bases stayed unmatched. This CDR3 is 17 amino acids long. From germline, CDR1 is SNHLY and CDR2 FYNNEI. In nucleotides, the CDR3 is TGTGCCAGCAGTCCCTGGGGGACAGGGGGGGGGAACACTGAAGCTTTCTTT. It encodes CASSPWGTGGGNTEAFF.

The chain is built from TRBV27 and TRBJ2-6; a weak D match, TRBD1 (5 bases). Per the germline V gene, CDR1 is MNHEY and CDR2 is SMNVEV (reference sequence). The germline V and J ends were trimmed by 0 bases and 4 bases, with 7 bases remaining between them. This CDR3 comprises 15 residues. CDR3 protein: CASSLSDKGANVLTF. CDR3 bases: TGTGCCAGCAGTTTATCGGACAAGGGGGCCAACGTCCTGACTTTC. Drawing the rest from reference TRBV27 and TRBJ2-6, the complete variable domain is EAQVTQNPRYLITVTGKKLTVTCSQNMNHEYMSWYRQDPGLGLRQIYYSMNVEVTDKGDVPEGYKVSRKEKRNFPLILESPSPNQTSLYFCASSLSDKGANVLTFGAGSRLTVL.

V usage is TRBV7-2 and J usage is TRBJ1-1; maybe TRBD1 (5 bases). Germline assignment: CDR1 SGHTA and CDR2 FQGNSA. V lost 5 bases, J lost 4 bases, and 17 bases lay in between. This CDR3 is built from 15 residues. The CDR3 DNA reads as TGTGCCAGCAGCACAGGCAGGGCTGGCGTCACTGAAGCTTTCTTT. Translating it yields CASSTGRAGVTEAFF.

This chain uses TRBV28 with TRBJ2-1; possibly TRBD2 for D (6 bases). The CDR3 loop spans 17 amino acids. V lost 1 base and J 3 bases, leaving 16 bases between the germline ends. Germline lookup yields CDR1 MDHEN and CDR2 SYDVKM. The CDR3 coding sequence is TGTGCCAGCAGTTTATATTTTGCTAGCGACAGCTACAATGAGCAGTTCTTC. As protein: CASSLYFASDSYNEQFF.

This clone was detected a few times. The chain employs TRBV11-3 and TRBJ2-1, with 12 bases matching TRBD2. CDR1 and CDR2 (germline): SGHNT, YENEEA. This CDR3 is built from 16 residues. V lost 5 bases to trimming and J lost 7 bases; unmatched junction nucleotides: 9. The CDR3 bases are TGTGCCAGCAGCGACGGACTAGCGGGAACCCTGAATGAGCAGTTCTTC. Protein: CASSDGLAGTLNEQFF.

The genes are TRBV19 and TRBJ2-1; D is unresolved. CDR1 is LNHDA and CDR2 is SQIVND in the germline V gene (reference sequence). This CDR3 is 15 amino acids long. Trimming shortened V by 1 base and J by 0 bases, and 7 bases separated the two germline ends. CDR3 sequence reads: CASSIVAASYNEQFF. CDR3 bases: TGTGCCAGTAGTATAGTTGCGGCCTCCTACAATGAGCAGTTCTTC.

This chain links TRBV19 with TRBJ1-4; unclear D gene. Germline CDR1 and CDR2: LNHDA and SQIVND (reference sequence). The germline V and J ends were trimmed by 3 bases and 4 bases, with 9 bases remaining between them. CDR3 length: 14 residues. CDR3 in amino acids: CASSMFQDNEKLFF. For the CDR3, the DNA is TGTGCCAGTAGTATGTTCCAGGATAATGAAAAACTGTTTTTT.

J is TRBJ2-7 and V is TRBV30, with D uncertain. The V end was cut by 2 bases, the J end by 2 bases, with 4 bases between. Per germline, CDR1 GTSNPN and CDR2 SVGIG (reference sequence). The CDR3 is 11 residues long. The CDR3 DNA reads TGTGCCTGGAGTTCTCCCTACGAGCAGTACTTC. Residues: CAWSSPYEQYF.

Notes on this clone: Different DNA sequences within this sample yield the same CDR3. This sequence joins TRBV5-1 and TRBJ2-2; maybe TRBD1 (6 bases). This CDR3 comprises 15 residues. The V end lost 4 bases, the J end lost 1 base, and 11 bases lay between the germline ends. Germline V CDR1 and CDR2: SGHRS, YFSETQ. The CDR3: CASSTGQKNTGELFF. CDR3 nucleotides: TGCGCCAGCAGCACAGGACAGAAGAACACCGGGGAGCTGTTTTTT.

V is TRBV6-6 and J is TRBJ1-2; 9 bases match TRBD1. Germline assignment: CDR1 MNHNY and CDR2 SVGAGI (reference sequence). CDR3 length: 16 amino acids. The ends lost 6 bases at V and 7 bases at J; junction bases unmatched: 15. CDR3 protein: CASSPPPGTGFGGYTF. The CDR3 DNA follows: TGTGCCAGCAGCCCTCCCCCGGGGACAGGGTTTGGTGGCTACACCTTC.

In nucleotides, the CDR3 is TGTGCCAGCAGTGAAAATCGGGCGGGGCATCAGCCCCAGCATTTT. It codes for CASSENRAGHQPQHF. The chain is built from TRBV6-1 and TRBJ1-5; tentatively, D is TRBD1 (5 bases). The CDR3 totals 15 residues. V lost 2 bases, J lost 5 bases, and 13 bases lay in between. Germline V gene sequence: CDR1 MNHNS, CDR2 SASEGT.

The CDR3 loop is CASSQDEGGGNYGYTF. The DNA of the CDR3 is TGCGCCAGCAGCCAAGATGAGGGGGGGGGTAACTATGGCTACACCTTC. This rearrangement joins TRBV4-1 to TRBJ1-2, with D perhaps TRBD1 (6 bases). Germline CDR1 MGHRA, CDR2 YSYEKL. V was pared by 0 bases and J by 1 base, with 12 bases between. The CDR3 contains 16 residues.

The CDR3 bases are TGTGCCAGCAGCTTAGGGGGGGGGACTGGCGGAAAAGAGACCCAGTACTTC. It specifies CASSLGGGTGGKETQYF. The chain carries TRBV7-9 and TRBJ2-5, with TRBD2 matching 7 bases. Germline CDR1 SEHNR, CDR2 FQNEAQ (reference sequence). The CDR3 totals 17 residues. The ends lost 1 base at V and 3 bases at J; junction bases unmatched: 11.

The rearrangement joins TRBV27 to TRBJ1-2; 9 bases agree with TRBD1. From germline, CDR1 is MNHEY and CDR2 SMNVEV (reference sequence). The CDR3 extends over 14 amino acids. The J segment lost 3 bases and the V segment lost 2 bases, leaving 1 base of the junction unmatched. CDR3 in amino acids: CASSLTGGYYGYTF. The CDR3 region has the DNA TGTGCCAGCAGTTTAACAGGGGGCTACTATGGCTACACCTTC.

The V call is TRBV2, the J call TRBJ2-3; the match to TRBD2 covers 8 bases. V gave up 5 bases and J gave up 2 bases; unmatched junction bases: 9. CDR1 SNHLY and CDR2 FYNNEI come from the germline V gene. The CDR3 has 16 amino acids. The chain's CDR3 is CASSHRASGPTDTQYF. CDR3 DNA sequence: TGTGCCAGCAGTCACAGAGCTAGCGGGCCCACAGATACGCAGTATTTT. The variable domain in full, with the rest retrieved from reference TRBV2 and TRBJ2-3, is EPEVTQTPSHQVTQMGQEVILRCVPISNHLYFYWYRQILGQKVEFLVSFYNNEISEKSEIFDDQFSVERPDGSNFTLKIRSTKLEDSAMYFCASSHRASGPTDTQYFGPGTRLTVL.